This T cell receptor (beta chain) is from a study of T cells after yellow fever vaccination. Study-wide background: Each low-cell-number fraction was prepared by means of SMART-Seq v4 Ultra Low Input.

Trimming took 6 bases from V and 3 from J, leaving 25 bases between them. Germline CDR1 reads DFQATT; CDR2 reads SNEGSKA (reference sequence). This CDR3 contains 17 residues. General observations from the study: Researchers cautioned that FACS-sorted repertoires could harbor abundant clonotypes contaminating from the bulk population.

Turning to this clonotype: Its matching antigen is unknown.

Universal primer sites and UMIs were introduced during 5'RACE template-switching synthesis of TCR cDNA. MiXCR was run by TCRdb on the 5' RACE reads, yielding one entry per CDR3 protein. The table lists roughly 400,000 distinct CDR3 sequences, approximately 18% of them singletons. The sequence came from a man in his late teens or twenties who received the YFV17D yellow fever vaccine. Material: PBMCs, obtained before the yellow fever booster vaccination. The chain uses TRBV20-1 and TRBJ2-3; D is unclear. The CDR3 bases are TGCAGTGCCCCGAGTTGGAGTAGGGATGCGGTGACAGATACGCAGTATTTT. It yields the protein CSAPSWSRDAVTDTQYF.